This T cell receptor (beta chain) was documented in a study of shared clonotypes between healthy human individuals. Study-wide results and caveats: Only blood was sampled; tissue repertoires likely differ.

Repertoires were generated with immunoSEQ multiplex PCR, while TCRdb's copy carries only in-frame clones and drops some. The data show roughly 1,500,000 clones, less than 99% seen once. In germline, CDR1 is SGHKS, CDR2 YYEKEE (reference sequence). V shed 4 bases and J 4 bases; nucleotides not matched to a gene: 9. The CDR3 runs to 16 residues. For this clone: Its antigen is not identified.

Donors included only healthy HIV-negative adults lacking recent acute infections or vaccinations. The receptor was isolated from a man aged 30-40 years in good health. The chain couples TRBV5-5 to TRBJ1-4; 8 bases align to TRBD1. Sequenced input: naive CD4+ T cells sorted from blood. The subset was: CD45RA+ positively selected. The CDR3 sequence is CASSLGQGKNNEKLFF. In nucleotides, the CDR3 is TGTGCCAGCAGCCTCGGACAGGGCAAAAATAATGAAAAACTGTTTTTT.